Each of the 28 T cell receptor beta chains below was sequenced from the same sample in a study of shared clonotypes between healthy human individuals. Sequenced by immunoSEQ multiplex PCR; TCRdb stores in-frame clones only, minus some. The sample comprises roughly 700,000 clones, approximately 74% of which are singletons, and about 1.8% rests with the top ten. Sequences were obtained from memory CD4+ T cells sorted from blood. Subset noted: CD45RA-negative fraction. Receptors originate from a woman aged 25 to 45 in good health.

The chain employs TRBV7-2 and TRBJ2-1, with 12 bases matching TRBD2. V trimming: 5 bases; J trimming: 0 bases; junction bases outside the gene matches: 5. The CDR3 sequence is 17 residues long. Per germline, CDR1 SGHTA and CDR2 FQGNSA. CDR3 DNA: TGTGCCAGCAGCCCAAGGACTAGCGGGATCTCCTACAATGAGCAGTTCTTC. Its protein is CASSPRTSGISYNEQFF.

The chain couples TRBV10-3 to TRBJ2-7, with no clear D. This CDR3 comprises 12 residues. V shed 6 bases and J shed 0 bases, with 6 bases lying between them. Germline CDR1 reads ENHRY; CDR2 reads SYGVKD. The CDR3 here is CAISQSSYEQYF. In nucleotides, the CDR3 is TGTGCCATCAGCCAGAGCTCCTACGAGCAGTACTTC.

This rearrangement joins TRBV11-1 to TRBJ1-5, with unresolved D. This CDR3 spans 13 amino acids. Per the germline V gene, CDR1 is SGHAT and CDR2 is FQDESV (reference sequence). Between the trimmed V and J ends, which lost 2 bases and 3 bases, there was a span of 5 bases. CDR3 sequence: CASSLSDNQPQHF. Written as DNA, the CDR3 is TGTGCCAGCAGCTTATCGGACAATCAGCCCCAGCATTTT.

This chain uses TRBV7-8 with TRBJ1-2, with unresolved D. In germline, CDR1 is SGHVS, CDR2 FQNEAQ. V lost 1 base to trimming and J lost 8 bases, with 17 bases between them. The CDR3 runs to 15 residues. CDR3 sequence: CASSLVASWTGGYTF. The CDR3 nucleotides are TGTGCCAGCAGCTTAGTGGCATCCTGGACGGGAGGCTACACCTTC.

The chain recombines TRBV28 with TRBJ1-4, with 7 nucleotides matching TRBD1. The CDR3 spans 12 residues. V was clipped by 5 bases and J by 14 bases; unmatched bases: 8. Germline CDR1 reads MDHEN; CDR2 reads SYDVKM. CDR3 residues: CASSPMTGNLFF. For the CDR3, the DNA is TGTGCCAGCAGTCCCATGACAGGGAACCTGTTTTTT.

The chain links TRBV10-3 to TRBJ1-1; D might be TRBD1 (6 bases). Germline values: CDR1 ENHRY, CDR2 SYGVKD. The length of the CDR3 is 15 residues. V was trimmed by 6 bases and J by 0 bases, leaving 14 bases between them. CDR3 in amino acids: CAIRTRQELNTEAFF. DNA of the CDR3: TGTGCCATCAGGACCCGACAGGAATTGAACACTGAAGCTTTCTTT.

The chain has TRBV28 and TRBJ1-5; 10 bases are shared with TRBD1. The CDR3 sequence is 14 residues long. Germline V gene data show CDR1 as MDHEN and CDR2 as SYDVKM. With V trimmed by 7 bases and J by 7 bases, 7 bases remained unmatched. CDR3 in amino acids: CASTKTGGWQPQHF. The CDR3 DNA reads TGTGCCAGCACAAAGACAGGGGGCTGGCAGCCCCAGCATTTT.

The chain carries TRBV7-9 and TRBJ1-2, with D perhaps matching TRBD1 (6 bases). V gave up 5 bases and J gave up 6 bases, with 10 bases separating them. The CDR3 is 12 amino acids. Germline V gives CDR1 SEHNR, CDR2 FQNEAQ (reference sequence). The CDR3 protein is CASSRGGDGYTF. The CDR3 nucleotides read TGTGCCAGCAGCCGTGGGGGCGATGGCTACACCTTC.

The gene calls are TRBV29-1 and TRBJ2-5; D remains unclear. V lost 6 bases, J lost 4 bases, and 9 bases lay in between. CDR1 is SQVTM, CDR2 ANQGSEA, per germline. The CDR3 sequence is 11 residues long. The CDR3 sequence is CSVQWGETQYF. CDR3 sequence (DNA): TGCAGCGTGCAATGGGGAGAGACCCAGTACTTC.

This chain links TRBV2 with TRBJ2-7; possibly TRBD2 for D (5 bases). V was trimmed by 7 bases and J by 1 base, leaving 14 bases between them. CDR3 length: 14 amino acids. CDR1 is SNHLY, CDR2 FYNNEI, per germline. For the CDR3, the DNA is TGTGCCAGCACCCGGAGGTGGCTATCCTACGAGCAGTACTTC. Residues: CASTRRWLSYEQYF.

The V gene is TRBV5-1, the J gene TRBJ2-5, with 7 bases that match TRBD1. Per the germline V gene, CDR1 is SGHRS and CDR2 is YFSETQ. This CDR3 has 12 residues. J was trimmed by 5 bases and V by 3 bases; bases with no gene match: 1. The CDR3 nucleotides are TGCGCCAGCAGCTCCAGGGGGGAGACCCAGTACTTC. It is translated as CASSSRGETQYF.

This clone has only a few counts. The V and J genes are TRBV6-1 and TRBJ2-1, with TRBD2 identical over 7 bases. Germline V CDR1 and CDR2: MNHNS, SASEGT. The CDR3 covers 15 residues. V lost 4 bases and J lost 0; bases outside the gene matches: 3. The CDR3: CASSVGTNSYNEQFF. The CDR3 DNA reads TGTGCCAGCAGTGTTGGGACTAACTCCTACAATGAGCAGTTCTTC.

This chain uses TRBV2 with TRBJ1-4, with D perhaps matching TRBD1 (6 bases). Germline V CDR1 and CDR2: SNHLY, FYNNEI. CDR3 length: 15 residues. V was pared by 6 bases and J by 0 bases, with 11 bases between. The CDR3 sequence is CASRKQGTTNEKLFF. The CDR3 DNA is TGTGCCAGCAGGAAACAGGGTACAACTAATGAAAAACTGTTTTTT.

The chain carries TRBV7-3 and TRBJ2-2; D is unclear. CDR3 length: 15 residues. Germline CDR1 SGHTA, CDR2 FQGTGA. V was shortened by 0 bases and J by 4 bases, with 9 bases between the two germline ends. The CDR3 region has the DNA TGTGCCAGCAGCTTAACCGAGAAGGGCACCGGGGAGCTGTTTTTT. It is translated as CASSLTEKGTGELFF.

The genes are TRBV25-1 and TRBJ2-7, with D tentatively TRBD2 (6 bases). The length of the CDR3 is 13 residues. V lost 6 bases to trimming and J lost 1 base, with 10 bases between them. Germline CDR1 MGHDK, CDR2 SYGVNS. This chain's CDR3 is CASSGTLSYEQYF. In DNA form, the CDR3 reads TGTGCCAGCAGCGGGACTCTTTCCTACGAGCAGTACTTC.

V gene TRBV6-5 combines with J gene TRBJ2-7; TRBD2 agrees at 9 bases. This CDR3 contains 14 residues. V was clipped by 6 bases and J by 2 bases; unmatched bases: 5. Germline assignment: CDR1 MNHEY and CDR2 SVGAGI. The DNA for the CDR3 is TGTGCCAGCAGGGTGACTAGCGGAACCTACGAGCAGTACTTC. As protein: CASRVTSGTYEQYF.

The chain uses TRBV6-1 and TRBJ2-5; tentatively, D is TRBD1 or TRBD2 (6 bases each). With 10 bases removed from V and 5 bases from J, the gap between germline ends came to 20 bases. CDR1 and CDR2 from the germline V gene are MNHNS and SASEGT. The CDR3 is 14 residues long. The CDR3, as DNA: TGTGCCACTTCCCAAGGCGGAGGGGGGGAGACCCAGTACTTC. Amino acids: CATSQGGGGETQYF.

This clone was seen only a few times. The chain is built from TRBV27 and TRBJ1-1, with D perhaps TRBD1 (6 bases). Germline V gene data show CDR1 as MNHEY and CDR2 as SMNVEV (reference sequence). CDR3 size: 13 residues. V gave up 5 bases and J gave up 6 bases, with 13 bases separating them. The CDR3 nucleotides are TGTGCCAGCAGTAACCAGGGGATCCCTGAAGCTTTCTTT. Translated: CASSNQGIPEAFF.

V gene TRBV6-6 combines with J gene TRBJ2-2; 8 nucleotides match TRBD2. The CDR3 spans 15 residues. The germline CDR1 and CDR2 sequences are MNHNY and SVGAGI (reference sequence). Trimming took 4 bases from V and 0 from J; bases not matched to a gene: 1. The CDR3 spells CASSWTSPNTGELFF. CDR3 sequence (DNA): TGTGCCAGCAGTTGGACTAGCCCGAACACCGGGGAGCTGTTTTTT.

This clone was seen more than once but under ten times. The chain uses TRBV5-8 and TRBJ1-1, with D unresolved. Trimming pared 2 bases from V and 3 bases from J, leaving 8 bases between. The germline V gene has CDR1 SGHTS and CDR2 YDEGEE. This CDR3 is 13 amino acids long. The CDR3 bases are TGTGCCAGCAGCTTTGGGTGGGACACTGAAGCTTTCTTT. Translation: CASSFGWDTEAFF.

The chain couples TRBV5-1 to TRBJ1-2; possibly TRBD1 for D (6 bases). The CDR3 extends over 14 amino acids. The V end lost 7 bases, the J end lost 5 bases, and 18 bases lay between the germline ends. Germline loops: CDR1 SGHRS, CDR2 YFSETQ. The CDR3: CASRKDSSEYGYTF. CDR3 DNA: TGCGCCAGCCGGAAGGACAGCTCGGAATATGGCTACACCTTC.

This rearrangement joins TRBV7-6 to TRBJ2-7; TRBD2 agrees at 8 bases. Germline CDR1 SGHVS, CDR2 FNYEAQ. Trimming at V came to 1 base and at J to 5 bases, leaving 10 bases not matched to a gene. The CDR3 sequence is 16 residues long. The CDR3, as DNA: TGTGCCAGCAGCTTAGGGGGTAGCGGGAAGTTCGACGAGCAGTACTTC. Protein sequence: CASSLGGSGKFDEQYF.

V and J are TRBV13 and TRBJ2-2; D is unclear. Germline CDR1 and CDR2: PRHDT and FYEKMQ (reference sequence). The ends were cut back, 5 bases at V and 6 bases at J, with 19 bases in the middle. The CDR3 has 16 amino acids. This CDR3 is CASSQSLGVISGELFF. In nucleotides, the CDR3 is TGTGCCAGCAGCCAAAGTCTGGGTGTTATTTCCGGGGAGCTGTTTTTT.

This clone was found once. This rearrangement joins TRBV4-1 to TRBJ2-7, with D hard to call. This CDR3 has 17 residues. With 0 bases removed from V and 6 bases from J, the gap between germline ends came to 21 bases. Germline V CDR1 and CDR2: MGHRA, YSYEKL. The CDR3 sequence: CASSQDLLSRILVEQYF. The CDR3, as DNA: TGCGCCAGCAGCCAAGATCTCCTCAGCCGGATTTTGGTCGAGCAGTACTTC.

J is TRBJ2-3 and V is TRBV28; D assignment may be TRBD1 or TRBD2 (5 bases each). Per germline, CDR1 MDHEN and CDR2 SYDVKM. The CDR3 runs to 13 residues. The ends were cut back, 6 bases at V and 6 bases at J, with 13 bases in the middle. The CDR3 here is CASRPGRPDTQYF. The CDR3 nucleotides are TGTGCCAGCAGGCCGGGACGCCCGGATACGCAGTATTTT.

At least ten counts were recorded for this clone. The V call is TRBV7-2, the J call TRBJ2-2; D gene uncertain. CDR3 length equals 16 residues. The V gene lost 1 base and the J gene lost 4 bases, with 13 bases spanning the gap. CDR1 SGHTA and CDR2 FQGNSA come from the germline V gene. This CDR3 reads CASSLEPASGTGELFF. CDR3 DNA: TGTGCCAGCAGCTTAGAGCCCGCGTCGGGCACCGGGGAGCTGTTTTTT.

In this sample, this clone turned up a few times. This sample includes further DNA sequences coding for the same CDR3. J is TRBJ1-1 and V is TRBV28, with D uncertain. CDR3 length: 13 amino acids. V shed 6 bases and J shed 0 bases, with 8 bases lying between them. Per germline, CDR1 MDHEN and CDR2 SYDVKM. The CDR3 loop is CASSPVLNTEAFF. In DNA, the CDR3 is TGTGCCAGCAGCCCCGTCTTGAACACTGAAGCTTTCTTT.

The rearrangement uses TRBV29-1 and TRBJ2-5; tentative D call: TRBD1 (6 bases). This CDR3 has 14 residues. V dropped 1 base and J dropped 4 bases, with 13 bases sitting between them. The germline CDR1 and CDR2 sequences are SQVTM and ANQGSEA. As DNA, the CDR3 is TGCAGCGTTGAAGTTACGGGACAAGTAGAGACCCAGTACTTC. This sequence encodes CSVEVTGQVETQYF.